A single sample gave rise to the 23 T cell receptor beta chains below, sequenced in a study of T cell responses to AZD1222 COVID-19 vaccine (dated by TCRdb to the early 2020s). The time point tag for this specimen amounts to: baseline before first vaccination. Library method: the immunoSEQ multiplex PCR assay. The table was pulled from immuneACCESS by TCRdb, which kept in-frame rearrangements only. Such tables lose some clones; where checked, under half of the loss comes from unresolved V genes, and the rest has no known cause. For this sample the table gives some 150,000 clones, of which around nine tenths were detected only once. Of the sample, around 5% falls within the top ten clones. Sequencing was performed on peripheral blood, taken on day 0 of AZD1222 vaccination. The origin of the receptors is an adult in good health.

This chain connects TRBV19 to TRBJ1-3; D perhaps matches TRBD1 (5 bases). The CDR3 runs to 13 residues. V lost 9 bases to trimming and J lost 3 bases, with 12 bases between them. CDR1 is LNHDA, CDR2 SQIVND, per germline (reference sequence). The CDR3 DNA follows: TGTGCCAGCCTTGCGGGGGGTGGAAACACCATATATTTT. This translates into CASLAGGGNTIYF.

V gene TRBV13 combines with J gene TRBJ1-1; maybe TRBD1 (6 bases). Germline CDR1 PRHDT, CDR2 FYEKMQ (reference sequence). The CDR3 sequence is 14 residues long. V was trimmed by 4 bases and J by 6 bases, leaving 15 bases between them. The CDR3 loop is CASSYPQGRAEAFF. CDR3 sequence (DNA): TGTGCCAGCAGCTACCCACAGGGTAGGGCTGAAGCTTTCTTT.

The J gene is TRBJ2-1, the V gene TRBV6-2 or TRBV6-3, with 11 bases fitting TRBD2. J lost 5 bases, V lost 5 bases, and 8 bases had no gene match. Germline assignment: CDR1 MNHEY and CDR2 SVGEGT. The CDR3 length is 16 residues. The DNA for the CDR3 is TGTGCCAGCAGTATACTAGCGGGAGAGAATCACAATGAGCAGTTCTTC. This gives the protein CASSILAGENHNEQFF.

V is TRBV19 and J is TRBJ1-6, with TRBD1 identical over 9 bases. The CDR3 length is 14 residues. Germline lookup yields CDR1 LNHDA and CDR2 SQIVND (reference sequence). The V segment lost 5 bases and the J segment 9 bases; nucleotides outside the gene matches: 5. CDR3 amino acids: CASSPTGGSSPLHF. The CDR3 nucleotides read TGTGCCAGTAGTCCGACAGGGGGAAGTTCACCCCTCCACTTT.

The CDR3 sequence is CSVRGRNYEQYF. The DNA for the CDR3 is TGCAGCGTTCGGGGACGCAACTACGAGCAGTACTTC. V gene TRBV29-1 combines with J gene TRBJ2-7, with D perhaps assigned TRBD1 or TRBD2 (5 bases each). The germline gives CDR1 SQVTM, CDR2 ANQGSEA. The V end lost 5 bases, the J end lost 3 bases, and 11 bases lay between the germline ends. The CDR3 is made up of 12 amino acids.

CDR3 coding DNA: TGTGCCAGCACCCACGCAGGAGGCACTGAAGCTTTCTTT. The encoded protein is CASTHAGGTEAFF. The V gene is TRBV2, the J gene TRBJ1-1; D gene unclear. Germline lookup yields CDR1 SNHLY and CDR2 FYNNEI. The V end was cut by 7 bases, the J end by 4 bases, with 13 bases between. The CDR3 sequence is 13 residues long.

Note on this clone: One junction end does not reproduce the germline sequence, and a read error may be involved. This chain joins TRBV3-1 (or the pseudogene TRBV3-2) and TRBJ1-6; D gene uncertain. The CDR3 runs 10 residues. Germline V lookup: CDR1 LGHDT, CDR2 YNNKEL (reference sequence). For the CDR3, the DNA is TGTGCCAGCAGCCAAGAATTCCCCTATTTT. Translated: CASSQEFPYF.

The genes are TRBV16 and TRBJ1-2; D gene uncertain. This CDR3 spans 12 amino acids. Germline loops: CDR1 KGHSY, CDR2 FQNENV. With 5 bases removed from V and 5 bases from J, the gap between germline ends came to 9 bases. The CDR3 is CASSLTRYGYTF. The DNA for the CDR3 is TGTGCCAGCAGCTTGACACGTTATGGCTACACCTTC.

V is TRBV19 and J is TRBJ2-7; 7 nucleotides align to TRBD1. After removal of 5 bases from V and 2 bases from J, the junction contained 6 bases not matched to a gene. The CDR3 has 14 residues. Germline-derived CDR1 and CDR2 are LNHDA and SQIVND (reference sequence). CDR3 sequence (DNA): TGTGCCAGTAGTCCGAGACAGGGACCCTACGAGCAGTACTTC. Translating gives CASSPRQGPYEQYF. Full variable domain (rest looked up from reference TRBV19 and TRBJ2-7): DGGITQSPKYLFRKEGQNVTLSCEQNLNHDAMYWYRQDPGQGLRLIYYSQIVNDFQKGDIAEGYSVSREKKESFPLTVTSAQKNPTAFYLCASSPRQGPYEQYFGPGTRLTVT.

The rearrangement joins TRBV6-5 to TRBJ2-1; D unclear. The germline gives CDR1 MNHEY, CDR2 SVGAGI. There are 11 residues in the CDR3. Trimming removed 6 bases at V and 7 bases at J, with 7 bases between. CDR3 bases: TGTGCCAGCAGCCTCAGAAATGAGCAGTTCTTC. Amino acids: CASSLRNEQFF.

The chain has TRBV21-1 and TRBJ1-6; the DNA was not compared with TRBD1, the D call given in the table. TRBV21-1 corresponds to a pseudogene. CDR3 size: 19 residues. The CDR3 loop is CASSKGRQGGSSYNSPLHF. CDR3 sequence (DNA): TGTGCCAGCAGCAAAGGTCGTCAGGGCGGAAGCTCCTATAATTCACCCCTCCACTTT.

Here the CDR3 reads CASSADRGWKTQYF. CDR3 bases: TGTGCCAGCAGCGCCGACAGGGGGTGGAAGACCCAGTACTTC. The V and J genes are TRBV11-2 and TRBJ2-5; 9 bases agree with TRBD1. Per the germline V gene, CDR1 is SGHAT and CDR2 is FQNNGV. Losses at the gene ends were 5 bases for V and 6 bases for J; bases not matched to a gene: 7. The CDR3 is 14 amino acids.

The rearrangement joins TRBV12-3 or TRBV12-4 to TRBJ1-5; no reliable D call. The CDR3 sequence is 13 residues long. V lost 4 bases to trimming and J lost 4 bases, with 8 bases between them. The CDR3 loop is CASSSDVNQPQHF. The CDR3 DNA reads TGTGCCAGCAGTTCTGACGTTAATCAGCCCCAGCATTTT.

The V and J genes are TRBV5-4 and TRBJ2-7; TRBD1 is a possible D gene (5 bases). This CDR3 is built from 13 residues. V was trimmed by 3 bases and J by 5 bases, leaving 12 bases between them. The germline CDR1 and CDR2 sequences are SGHNT and YYREEE (reference sequence). In DNA, the CDR3 is TGTGCCAGCAGCTCAGCAGGGTACAACGAGCAGTACTTC. The encoded protein is CASSSAGYNEQYF.

V and J are TRBV2 and TRBJ2-7; D is perhaps TRBD1 (6 bases). Germline CDR1 SNHLY, CDR2 FYNNEI. CDR3 size: 17 residues. With 4 bases removed from V and 0 bases from J, the gap between germline ends came to 19 bases. The DNA of the CDR3 is TGTGCCAGCAGTGGGGACACTTACTTTCGTAGCTCCTACGAGCAGTACTTC. Translation gives CASSGDTYFRSSYEQYF.

The J gene is TRBJ2-7, the V gene TRBV5-5, with D possibly called TRBD1 or TRBD2 (5 bases each). Per germline, CDR1 SGHKS and CDR2 YYEKEE (reference sequence). The CDR3 totals 14 residues. V was shortened by 6 bases and J by 4 bases, with 17 bases between the two germline ends. The CDR3 loop is CASTDSGRTYEQYF. In nucleotides, the CDR3 is TGTGCCAGCACTGATTCGGGACGCACGTACGAGCAGTACTTC.

The chain couples TRBV28 to TRBJ1-1; no clear D gene. V dropped 6 bases and J dropped 5 bases, with 10 bases sitting between them. Germline-derived CDR1 and CDR2 are MDHEN and SYDVKM. CDR3 length: 12 residues. CDR3 nucleotides: TGTGCCAGCAGGACCTATAGGACTGAAGCTTTCTTT. Translating gives CASRTYRTEAFF.

Only a few counts were recorded for this clone. The chain combines TRBV19 with TRBJ1-4; TRBD1 matches at 8 bases. Germline V gene sequence: CDR1 LNHDA, CDR2 SQIVND (reference sequence). Germline trimming cut 4 bases from V and 3 bases from J; bases unmatched to any gene: 1. The length of the CDR3 is 14 residues. The DNA for the CDR3 is TGTGCCAGTAGTACGACAGGGGCTAATGAAAAACTGTTTTTT. This gives the protein CASSTTGANEKLFF.

This rearrangement joins TRBV5-1 to TRBJ1-5, with 9 bases fitting TRBD1. The CDR3 covers 15 residues. V shed 4 bases, J shed 4 bases, and the junction held 6 bases outside the gene matches. Per germline, CDR1 SGHRS and CDR2 YFSETQ. The CDR3 bases are TGCGCCAGCAGCGAACAGGGACAGGGAAATCAGCCCCAGCATTTT. This gives the protein CASSEQGQGNQPQHF. The full variable domain, rest sourced from reference TRBV5-1 and TRBJ1-5, is KAGVTQTPRYLIKTRGQQVTLSCSPISGHRSVSWYQQTPGQGLQFLFEYFSETQRNKGNFPGRFSGRQFSNSRSEMNVSTLELGDSALYLCASSEQGQGNQPQHFGDGTRLSIL.

This clone was detected once. This chain joins TRBV10-3 and TRBJ2-1, with 8 bases that match TRBD2. V trimming: 7 bases; J trimming: 5 bases; junction bases outside the gene matches: 10. Germline V CDR1 and CDR2: ENHRY, SYGVKD. The CDR3 has 15 amino acids. The CDR3, as DNA: TGTGCCATCACTGCAAGCGGGGGCCTTAACAATGAGCAGTTCTTC. It yields the protein CAITASGGLNNEQFF.

V usage is TRBV13 and J usage is TRBJ2-1, with 11 bases lining up with TRBD2. CDR1 is PRHDT and CDR2 is FYEKMQ in the germline V gene (reference sequence). The CDR3 runs to 16 residues. The trim removed 0 bases at V and 10 bases at J, leaving 8 bases unmatched. CDR3 nucleotide sequence: TGTGCCAGCAGCTTAGGGGTAGCGGGGGGGCTGGTCGAGCAGTTCTTC. Translating it yields CASSLGVAGGLVEQFF. Full variable domain (missing parts from reference TRBV13 and TRBJ2-1): AAGVIQSPRHLIKEKRETATLKCYPIPRHDTVYWYQQGPGQDPQFLISFYEKMQSDKGSIPDRFSAQQFSDYHSELNMSSLELGDSALYFCASSLGVAGGLVEQFFGPGTRLTVL.

This chain uses TRBV7-9 with TRBJ1-6; the D is unclear. The CDR3 contains 13 residues. CDR1 and CDR2 (germline): SEHNR, FQNEAQ (reference sequence). Trimming took 4 bases from V and 11 from J, leaving 12 bases between them. In DNA form, the CDR3 reads TGTGCCAGCAGCTCCCAGGATGCGACACCCCTCCACTTT. Protein: CASSSQDATPLHF.

The chain is built from TRBV5-1 and TRBJ1-2; TRBD1 is a possible D gene (6 bases). Germline assignment: CDR1 SGHRS and CDR2 YFSETQ. CDR3 length: 15 amino acids. V lost 7 bases and J lost 4, with 20 bases in between. CDR3 in amino acids: CASVPDTTGLYGYTF. CDR3 sequence (DNA): TGCGCCAGCGTCCCCGACACTACAGGGCTCTATGGCTACACCTTC. The entire variable domain, with the rest obtained from reference TRBV5-1 and TRBJ1-2, is as follows: KAGVTQTPRYLIKTRGQQVTLSCSPISGHRSVSWYQQTPGQGLQFLFEYFSETQRNKGNFPGRFSGRQFSNSRSEMNVSTLELGDSALYLCASVPDTTGLYGYTFGSGTRLTVV.